This TCR beta chain was found in a study of spatial heterogeneity in lung cancer. Study-level results: Resection saw ubiquitous expanded tumor TCRs appear in blood more than follow-up did.

Each TCR cDNA molecule bore a unique molecular identifier. Each CDR3 protein is one row after TCRdb ran MiXCR on the 5' RACE reads. The sample has about 48,000 distinct CDR3 sequences, over 4.5% seen once. The time point here: sample taken at primary tumor resection. The input material, whole RNA from tumor, nontumor lung or frozen PBMC, was sequenced unsorted. This clonotype has a count of ten or more. The target antigen is unknown. The material sequenced was PBMCs, taken at surgery. The clonotype was recovered from a male donor with early-stage non-small cell lung cancer.

The CDR3 protein is CASSLAGSAYEQYF. CDR3 nucleotide sequence: TGCGCCAGCAGCTTGGCCGGTAGCGCCTACGAGCAGTACTTC. The chain combines TRBV5-1 with TRBJ2-7, with a weak D call TRBD2 (5 bases). The germline CDR1 and CDR2 sequences are SGHRS and YFSETQ. This CDR3 comprises 14 residues. V shed 0 bases and J shed 2 bases, with 9 bases lying between them.